The rows below give T cell receptor beta chains drawn from one sample of a study of Ad26.COV2.S vaccination and SARS-CoV-2 variants. Method: immunoSEQ multiplex PCR; TCRdb's copy keeps in-frame clones and lacks some. The table lists a few hundred thousand clones, 92% of them singletons, with more than 1.5% in the top ten. Sequenced here: peripheral blood, sampled in a trial of Ad26.COV2.S vaccine versus placebo. The receptors stem from a person aged 18-60 years who received the Ad26.COV2.S COVID-19 vaccine or a placebo. The CDR3 runs from the conserved cysteine through the conserved F or W. D genes are given only for firm matches. Expanded clones are given a class, and other clones once, few, many or no size at all.

j_call,clone_size,d_call,v_call,cdr3_aa,cdr3_nt
TRBJ1-1,once,TRBD1,TRBV2,CAISGGQIMNTEAFF,TGTGCCATCTCGGGGGGACAGATCATGAACACTGAAGCTTTCTTT
TRBJ1-3,NA,NA,TRBV19,CASSIKSGWGDTIYF,TGTGCCAGTAGTATTAAGTCGGGTTGGGGCGACACCATATATTTT
TRBJ1-1,NA,NA,TRBV6-5,CASSFYGRVNTEAFF,TGTGCCAGCAGTTTCTACGGGCGGGTAAACACTGAAGCTTTCTTT
TRBJ1-3,NA,NA,TRBV13,CASSDAGNTIYF,TGTGCCAGCAGCGACGCGGGAAACACCATATATTTT
TRBJ2-7,NA,TRBD2,TRBV7-2,CASSSRTSWISYEQYF,TGTGCCAGCAGTTCTCGGACTAGCTGGATCTCCTACGAGCAGTACTTC
TRBJ1-2,once,TRBD1,TRBV19,CASRWDREIYGYTF,TGTGCCAGTCGCTGGGACAGGGAGATCTATGGCTACACCTTC
TRBJ2-7,NA,NA,TRBV6-1,CASSEVGRVRPDF,TGTGCCAGCAGTGAAGTGGGTAGGGTTCGGCCCGACTTC
TRBJ2-7,NA,NA,TRBV29-1,CSVGGIHEQYF,TGCAGCGTTGGAGGGATCCACGAGCAGTACTTC
TRBJ2-2,NA,TRBD2,TRBV11-2,CASSLSVAGGYGELFF,TGTGCCAGCAGCTTATCAGTAGCGGGGGGTTACGGGGAGCTGTTTTTT
TRBJ1-1,NA,NA,TRBV6-5,CASSEHRENTEAFF,TGTGCCAGCAGCGAGCATAGAGAGAACACTGAAGCTTTCTTT
TRBJ1-6,NA,NA,TRBV12-3/TRBV12-4,CASSLKGLSPLHF,TGTGCCAGCAGTTTAAAGGGATTGTCACCCCTCCACTTT
TRBJ2-5,once,NA,TRBV7-9,CASSLLIDGETQYF,TGTGCCAGCAGCTTATTGATTGACGGGGAGACCCAGTACTTC
TRBJ1-4,NA,NA,TRBV4-3,CASSDPLGRNGSTNEKLFF,TGCGCCAGCAGCGATCCCCTCGGGCGGAACGGGTCGACTAATGAAAAACTGTTTTTT
TRBJ2-5,NA,NA,TRBV27,CASSFYQETQYF,TGTGCCAGCAGTTTCTATCAAGAGACCCAGTACTTC